This T cell receptor (beta chain) was observed in a study of shared clonotypes between healthy human individuals. Study results and caveats: Clonotype sharing among donors was thought likely to change with sequencing depth.

Profiling relied on immunoSEQ multiplex PCR, and the TCRdb table lists in-frame clones only, not all of them. Among about 1,800,000 clones listed, about 94% were seen once. A remark on this clone: No antigen is known for it.

V trimming: 4 bases; J trimming: 6 bases; junction bases outside the gene matches: 6. The CDR3 is made up of 14 amino acids. Germline lookup yields CDR1 SEHNR and CDR2 FQNEAQ (reference sequence). CD45RO negativity and positive selection for CCR7 defined naive CD8 cells, a population that excluded terminally differentiated effector memory CD45RA+ cells. The chain combines TRBV7-9 with TRBJ2-7; 10 bases are a match to TRBD1. The sequenced sample was naive CD8+ T cells sorted from blood. This TCR derives from a man between 18 and 29 years old in good health. This chain's CDR3 is CASSSLGTGAEQYF. CDR3 nucleotide sequence: TGTGCCAGCAGCTCACTTGGGACAGGGGCCGAGCAGTACTTC. Variable domain in full (rest from reference TRBV7-9 and TRBJ2-7): DTGVSQNPRHKITKRGQNVTFRCDPISEHNRLYWYRQTLGQGPEFLTYFQNEAQLEKSRLLSDRFSAERPKGSFSTLEIQRTEQGDSAMYLCASSSLGTGAEQYFGPGTRLTVT.